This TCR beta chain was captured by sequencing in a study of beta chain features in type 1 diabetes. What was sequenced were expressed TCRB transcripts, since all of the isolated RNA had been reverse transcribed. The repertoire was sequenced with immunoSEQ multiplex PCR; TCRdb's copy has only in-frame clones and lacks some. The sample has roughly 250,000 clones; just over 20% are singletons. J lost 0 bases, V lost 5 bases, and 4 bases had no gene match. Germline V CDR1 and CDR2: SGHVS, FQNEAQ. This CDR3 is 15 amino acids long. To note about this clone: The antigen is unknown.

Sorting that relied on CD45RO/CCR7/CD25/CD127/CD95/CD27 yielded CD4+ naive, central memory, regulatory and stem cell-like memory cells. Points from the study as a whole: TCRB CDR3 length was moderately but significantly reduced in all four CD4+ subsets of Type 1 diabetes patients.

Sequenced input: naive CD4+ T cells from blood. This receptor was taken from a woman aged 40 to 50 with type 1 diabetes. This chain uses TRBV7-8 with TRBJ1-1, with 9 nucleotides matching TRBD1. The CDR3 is CASSKQGALNTEAFF. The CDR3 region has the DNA TGTGCCAGCAGCAAACAGGGGGCCTTGAACACTGAAGCTTTCTTT.